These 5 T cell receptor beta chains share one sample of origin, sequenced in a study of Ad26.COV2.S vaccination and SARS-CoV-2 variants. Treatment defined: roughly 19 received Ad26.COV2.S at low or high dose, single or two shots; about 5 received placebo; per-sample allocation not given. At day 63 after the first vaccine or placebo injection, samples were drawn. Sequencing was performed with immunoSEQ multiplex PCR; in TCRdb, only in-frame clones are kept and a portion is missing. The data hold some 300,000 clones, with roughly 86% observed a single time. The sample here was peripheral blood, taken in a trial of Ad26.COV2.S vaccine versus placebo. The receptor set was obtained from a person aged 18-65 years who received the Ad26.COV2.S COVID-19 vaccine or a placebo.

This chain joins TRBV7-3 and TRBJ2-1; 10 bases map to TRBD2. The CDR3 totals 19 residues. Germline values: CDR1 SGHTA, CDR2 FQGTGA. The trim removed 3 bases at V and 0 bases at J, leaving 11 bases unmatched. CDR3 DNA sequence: TGTGCCAGCAGCTTGATAGCGGGGGGCCCCCTTATCTCCTACAATGAGCAGTTCTTC. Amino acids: CASSLIAGGPLISYNEQFF.

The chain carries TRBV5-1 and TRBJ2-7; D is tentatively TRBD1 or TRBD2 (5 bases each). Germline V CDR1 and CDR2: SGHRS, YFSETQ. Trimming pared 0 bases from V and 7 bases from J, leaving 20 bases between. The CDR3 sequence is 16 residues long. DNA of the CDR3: TGCGCCAGCAGCTTGGGAGGGAGCGCCGGGACGAAAGAGCAGTACTTC. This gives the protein CASSLGGSAGTKEQYF.

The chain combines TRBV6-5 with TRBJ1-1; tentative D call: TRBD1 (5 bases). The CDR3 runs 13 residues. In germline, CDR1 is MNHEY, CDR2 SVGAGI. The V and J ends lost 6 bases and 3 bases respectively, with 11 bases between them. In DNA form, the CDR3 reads TGTGCCAGCAGAAGGTCAGGGTACACTGAAGCTTTCTTT. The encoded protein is CASRRSGYTEAFF.

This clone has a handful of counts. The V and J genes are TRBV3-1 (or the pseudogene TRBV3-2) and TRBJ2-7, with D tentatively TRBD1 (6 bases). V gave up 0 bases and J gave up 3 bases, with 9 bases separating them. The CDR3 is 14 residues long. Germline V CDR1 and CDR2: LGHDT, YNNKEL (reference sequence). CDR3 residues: CASSQDLGGYEQYF. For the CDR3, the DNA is TGTGCCAGCAGCCAAGATTTAGGGGGCTACGAGCAGTACTTC.

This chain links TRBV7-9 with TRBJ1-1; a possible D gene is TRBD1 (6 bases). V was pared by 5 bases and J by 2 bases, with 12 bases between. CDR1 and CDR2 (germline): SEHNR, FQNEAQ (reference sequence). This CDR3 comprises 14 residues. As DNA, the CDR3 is TGTGCCAGCAGCAAAAGGGGGGGAAACACTGAAGCTTTCTTT. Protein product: CASSKRGGNTEAFF.